This T cell receptor (beta chain) is from a study of control samples from healthy donors and cancer patients. Germline assignment: CDR1 LNHDA and CDR2 SQIVND (reference sequence). Trimming removed 5 bases at V and 4 bases at J, with 12 bases between. This CDR3 has 14 residues. Repertoires were generated with immunoSEQ multiplex PCR, while TCRdb's copy carries only in-frame clones and drops some. The table lists more than 25,000 clones, over 75% of them singletons. The clonotype comes from a woman aged 60-70 years with head and neck cancer. The chain has TRBV19 and TRBJ1-5, with D possibly TRBD1 on 6 matching bases. The specimen was PBMCs. As DNA, the CDR3 is TGTGCCAGTAGTGGGGACACAGTAAATCAGCCCCAGCATTTT. Translating gives CASSGDTVNQPQHF.